This T cell receptor beta chain was captured by sequencing in a study of response to subunit inactivated influenza vaccine. Overall study findings and caveats: There was a suggestion from the authors that each seasonal influenza vaccination recruits few new T cells.

TCRdb ran MiXCR on the RT-PCR reads and lists one entry per CDR3 protein. The table lists 500,000 to 600,000 distinct CDR3 sequences, more than 15% of them singletons. Per the germline V gene, CDR1 is DFQATT and CDR2 is SNEGSKA (reference sequence). The CDR3 totals 13 residues. Deletions cut 5 bases from V and 2 bases from J, with 12 bases between. To note about this clonotype: Its antigen is currently unknown.

The V gene is TRBV20-1, the J gene TRBJ2-5; perhaps TRBD1 as D (6 bases). This clonotype was sampled from a man aged 50-75 years who received an inactivated influenza vaccine. The sequencing used CD4+ T cells sorted from PBMCs, collected around 2 years after vaccination. The CDR3 loop reads CSAGTNSQETQYF. CDR3 nucleotides: TGCAGTGCTGGGACAAATTCTCAAGAGACCCAGTACTTC.